The rows below give T cell receptor beta chains drawn from one sample of a study of identical twins. MiXCR, applied by TCRdb to the 5' RACE reads, yields one record per CDR3 protein. This sample carries hundreds of thousands of distinct CDR3 sequences, around 20% of them seen once, and the ten largest clones take around 4.4%. This same sample was also part of a study on T cells expressing NK-cell markers.

Sequencing was done on a sample of PBMCs. The receptors derive from a woman between 18 and 30 years old in good health. Each CDR3 is given with its conserved first and last residue. D genes are given only for firm matches. Size values are once, few and many counts, or a class for expanded clones, and some rows have none.

clone_size d_call j_call v_call cdr3_aa cdr3_nt
NA NA TRBJ2-4 TRBV5-6 CASSSRLQKQDQYF TGTGCCAGCAGCTCCCGTTTGCAGAAACAAGATCAGTACTTC
NA NA TRBJ2-3 TRBV5-1 CASSGGVLGTDTQYF TGCGCCAGCAGCGGCGGGGTCTTGGGAACAGATACGCAGTATTTT
NA NA TRBJ1-3 TRBV20-1 CSARRQGAGDTIYF TGCAGTGCTAGACGCCAGGGAGCGGGAGACACCATATATTTT
once TRBD2 TRBJ2-3 TRBV4-2 CASSQYSTSGERTDTQYF TGTGCCAGCAGCCAATATTCTACTAGCGGCGAACGCACAGATACGCAGTATTTT
NA TRBD2 TRBJ2-5 TRBV18 CASSPRLAGNQETQYF TGTGCCAGCTCACCCAGACTAGCGGGTAACCAAGAGACCCAGTACTTC
once NA TRBJ2-5 TRBV5-4 CASSLAKTGKETQYF TGTGCCAGCAGCTTGGCTAAGACAGGAAAAGAGACCCAGTACTTC
many NA TRBJ1-4 TRBV20-1 CSAYRRVTNEKLFF TGCAGTGCTTATAGGAGGGTCACTAATGAAAAACTGTTTTTT
few NA TRBJ2-2 TRBV24-1 CATSDNRNTGELFF TGTGCCACCAGTGATAATAGGAACACCGGGGAGCTGTTTTTT
NA NA TRBJ1-2 TRBV7-2 CASSLPYGGGNYGYTF TGTGCCAGCAGCTTACCCTACGGAGGGGGTAACTATGGCTACACCTTC
few NA TRBJ2-5 TRBV12-3/TRBV12-4 CASSLGTTVQETQYF TGTGCCAGCAGTTTAGGAACGACAGTCCAAGAGACCCAGTACTTC
few TRBD1 TRBJ2-1 TRBV10-3 CAIRVGQGSNEQFF TGTGCCATCAGAGTTGGACAGGGGTCGAATGAGCAGTTCTTC
NA NA TRBJ2-5 TRBV5-1 CASSLTGVWETQYF TGCGCCAGCAGCTTGACGGGGGTTTGGGAGACCCAGTACTTC
NA TRBD2 TRBJ2-7 TRBV5-5 CASSLVSSGTDEQYF TGTGCCAGCAGCTTGGTCTCTAGCGGGACCGACGAGCAGTACTTC
NA TRBD1 TRBJ1-1 TRBV24-1 CAHWRGPDTEAFF TGTGCCCATTGGAGGGGGCCCGACACTGAAGCTTTCTTT
many NA TRBJ1-2 TRBV29-1 CSVESLGLYYGYTF TGCAGCGTTGAGTCCTTAGGACTGTACTATGGCTACACCTTC